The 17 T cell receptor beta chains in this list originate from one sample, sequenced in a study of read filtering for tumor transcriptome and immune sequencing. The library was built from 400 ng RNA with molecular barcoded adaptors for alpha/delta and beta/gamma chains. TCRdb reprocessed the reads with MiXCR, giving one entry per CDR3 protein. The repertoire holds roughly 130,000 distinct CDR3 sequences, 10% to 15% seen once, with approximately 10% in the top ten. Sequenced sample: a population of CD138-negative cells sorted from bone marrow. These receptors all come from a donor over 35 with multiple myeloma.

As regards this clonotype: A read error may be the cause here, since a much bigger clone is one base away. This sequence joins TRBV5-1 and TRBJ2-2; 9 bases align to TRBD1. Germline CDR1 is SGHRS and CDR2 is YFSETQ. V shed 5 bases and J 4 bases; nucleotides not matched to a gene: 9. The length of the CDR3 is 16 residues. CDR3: CASSGQGISSTGELFF. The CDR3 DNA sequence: TGCGCCAGCAGTGGACAGGGGATATCGAGCACCGGGGAGCTGTTTTTT.

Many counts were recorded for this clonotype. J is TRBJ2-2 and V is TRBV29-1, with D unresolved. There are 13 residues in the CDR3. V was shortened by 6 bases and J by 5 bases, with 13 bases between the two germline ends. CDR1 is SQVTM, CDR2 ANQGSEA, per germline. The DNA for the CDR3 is TGCAGCGTCCAATCGACGGCTACCGGGGAGCTGTTTTTT. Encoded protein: CSVQSTATGELFF.

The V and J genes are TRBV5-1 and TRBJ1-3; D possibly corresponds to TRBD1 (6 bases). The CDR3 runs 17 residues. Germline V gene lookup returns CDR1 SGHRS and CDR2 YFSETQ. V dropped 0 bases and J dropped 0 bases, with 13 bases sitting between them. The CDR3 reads CASSLDGGATSGNTIYF. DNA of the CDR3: TGCGCCAGCAGCTTGGACGGGGGGGCGACCTCTGGAAACACCATATATTTT.

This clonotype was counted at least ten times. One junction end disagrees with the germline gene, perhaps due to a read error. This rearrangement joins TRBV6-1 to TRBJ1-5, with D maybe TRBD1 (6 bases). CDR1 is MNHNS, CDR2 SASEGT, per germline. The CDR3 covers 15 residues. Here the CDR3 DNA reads TGTGCTAGCAGTGAAGCGGGGGCTAGCGGTCAGCCCCAGCATTTT. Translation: CASSEAGASGQPQHF.

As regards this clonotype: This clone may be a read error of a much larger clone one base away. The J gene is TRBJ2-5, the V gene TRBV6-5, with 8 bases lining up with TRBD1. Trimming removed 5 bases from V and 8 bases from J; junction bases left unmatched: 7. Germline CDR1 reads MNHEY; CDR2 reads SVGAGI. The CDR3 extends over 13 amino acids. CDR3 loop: CASSDYRGDTQYF. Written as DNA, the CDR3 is TGTGCCAGCAGTGACTACAGGGGGGACACCCAGTACTTC.

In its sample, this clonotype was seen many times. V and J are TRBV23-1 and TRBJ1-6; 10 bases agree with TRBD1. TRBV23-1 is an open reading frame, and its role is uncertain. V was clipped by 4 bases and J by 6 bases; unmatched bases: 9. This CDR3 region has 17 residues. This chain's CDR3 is CASSLLYDRGLNSPLHF. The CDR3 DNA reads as TGCGCCAGCAGTCTACTCTATGACAGGGGGCTTAATTCACCCCTCCACTTT.

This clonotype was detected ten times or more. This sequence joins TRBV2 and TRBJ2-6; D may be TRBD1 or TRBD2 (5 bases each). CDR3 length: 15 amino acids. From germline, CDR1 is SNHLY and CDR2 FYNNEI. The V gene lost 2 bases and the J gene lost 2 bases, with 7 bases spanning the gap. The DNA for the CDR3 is TGTGCCAGCAGTGAAAGGGGAGCTGGGGCCAACGTCCTGACTTTC. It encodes CASSERGAGANVLTF.

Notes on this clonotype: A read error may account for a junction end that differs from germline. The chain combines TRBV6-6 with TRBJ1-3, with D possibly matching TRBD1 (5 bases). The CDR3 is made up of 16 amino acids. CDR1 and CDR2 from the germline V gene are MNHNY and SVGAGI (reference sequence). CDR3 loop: CASSYRDWYSGNAIYF. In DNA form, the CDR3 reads TGTGCCAGCAGTTACCGGGACTGGTACTCTGGAAACGCCATATATTTT.

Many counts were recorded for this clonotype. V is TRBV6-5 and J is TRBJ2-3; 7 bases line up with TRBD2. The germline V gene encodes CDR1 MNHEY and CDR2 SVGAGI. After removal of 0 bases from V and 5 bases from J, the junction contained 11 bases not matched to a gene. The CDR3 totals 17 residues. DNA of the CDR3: TGTGCCAGCAGTTACTCGAACCCTAGCGGCCCGCGAGATACGCAGTATTTT. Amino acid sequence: CASSYSNPSGPRDTQYF.

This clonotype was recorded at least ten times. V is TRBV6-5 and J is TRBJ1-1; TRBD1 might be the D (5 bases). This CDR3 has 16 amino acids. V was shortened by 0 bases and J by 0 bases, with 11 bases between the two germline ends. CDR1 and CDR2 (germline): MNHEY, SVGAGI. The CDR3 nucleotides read TGTGCCAGCAGTTACTCGGGACCAAGCATGAACACTGAAGCTTTCTTT. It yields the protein CASSYSGPSMNTEAFF.

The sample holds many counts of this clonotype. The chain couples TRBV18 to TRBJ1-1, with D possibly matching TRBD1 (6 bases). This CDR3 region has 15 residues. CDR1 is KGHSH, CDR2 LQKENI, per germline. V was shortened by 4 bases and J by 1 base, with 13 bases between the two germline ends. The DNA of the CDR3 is TGTGCCAGCTCACTTCGACAGGCCCCGAACACTGAAGCTTTCTTT. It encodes CASSLRQAPNTEAFF. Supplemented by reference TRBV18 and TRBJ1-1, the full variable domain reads NAGVMQNPRHLVRRRGQEARLRCSPMKGHSHVYWYRQLPEEGLKFMVYLQKENIIDESGMPKERFSAEFPKEGPSILRIQQVVRGDSAAYFCASSLRQAPNTEAFFGQGTRLTVV.

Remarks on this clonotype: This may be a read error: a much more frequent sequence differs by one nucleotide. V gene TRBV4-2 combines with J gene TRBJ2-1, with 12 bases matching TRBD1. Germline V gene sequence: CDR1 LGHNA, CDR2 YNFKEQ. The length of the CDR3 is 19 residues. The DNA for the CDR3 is TGTGCCAGCAGCCAGTGGGGACAGGGGGCTTCGGGCTCCTACAATGTGCAGTTCTTC. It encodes CASSQWGQGASGSYNVQFF.

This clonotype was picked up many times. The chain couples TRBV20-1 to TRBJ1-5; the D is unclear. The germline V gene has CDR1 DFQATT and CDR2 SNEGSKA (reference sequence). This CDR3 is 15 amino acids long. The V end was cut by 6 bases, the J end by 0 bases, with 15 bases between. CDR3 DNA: TGCAGTGCCCTTCGTGGGTTCACTAGCAATCAGCCCCAGCATTTT. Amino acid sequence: CSALRGFTSNQPQHF.

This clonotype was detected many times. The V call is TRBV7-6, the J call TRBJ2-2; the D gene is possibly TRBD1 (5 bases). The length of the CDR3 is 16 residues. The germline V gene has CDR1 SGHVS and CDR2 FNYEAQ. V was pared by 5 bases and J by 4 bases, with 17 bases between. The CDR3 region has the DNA TGTGCCAGCAGCCCCCAGGATTGGGGCGGCACCGGGGAGCTGTTTTTT. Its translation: CASSPQDWGGTGELFF. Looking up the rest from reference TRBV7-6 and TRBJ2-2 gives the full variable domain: GAGVSQSPRYKVTKRGQDVALRCDPISGHVSLYWYRQALGQGPEFLTYFNYEAQQDKSGLPNDRFSAERPEGSISTLTIQRTEQRDSAMYRCASSPQDWGGTGELFFGEGSRLTVL.

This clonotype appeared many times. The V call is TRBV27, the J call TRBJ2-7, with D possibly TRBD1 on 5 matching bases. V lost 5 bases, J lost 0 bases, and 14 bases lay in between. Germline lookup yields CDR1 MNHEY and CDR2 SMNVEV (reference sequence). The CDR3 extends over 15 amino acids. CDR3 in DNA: TGTGCCAGCAGTCCATTTCGTCAGGGCTCCTACGAGCAGTACTTC. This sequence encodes CASSPFRQGSYEQYF.

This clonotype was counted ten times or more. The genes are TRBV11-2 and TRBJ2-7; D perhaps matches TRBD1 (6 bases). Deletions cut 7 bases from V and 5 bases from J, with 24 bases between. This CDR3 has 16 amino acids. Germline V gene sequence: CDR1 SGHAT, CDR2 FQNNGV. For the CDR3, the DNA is TGTGCCAGCACCCCCCGCCCCAGGGGCCTGAGAGACGAGCAGTACTTC. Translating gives CASTPRPRGLRDEQYF.

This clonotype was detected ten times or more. As DNA, the CDR3 is TGTGCCAGCAGCCAAGATTTAGGCAGTTGGAATGGCTACACCTTC. Amino acid sequence: CASSQDLGSWNGYTF. The V and J genes are TRBV4-2 and TRBJ1-2; D remains unclear. With 0 bases removed from V and 6 bases from J, the gap between germline ends came to 14 bases. This CDR3 contains 15 residues. CDR1 is LGHNA, CDR2 YNFKEQ, per germline.